This TCR beta chain is drawn from a study of cytomegalovirus exposure and HLA in healthy donors. The study, taken as a whole, reports: In a later analysis, at a false discovery rate of 0.05, over 15,000 TCR beta sequences matched HLA alleles.

The CDR3 spans 15 residues. The germline V and J ends were trimmed by 4 bases and 1 base, with 13 bases remaining between them. Germline CDR1 is SGHDN and CDR2 is FVKESK. PCR was performed using 60 Vbeta and 13 Jbeta primers. Assay: immunoSEQ multiplex PCR; the TCRdb copy retains only in-frame clones and omits some. The table shows tens of thousands of clones, with around 80% occurring only once. These donors counted as nominally healthy when sampled, but unrecorded immune exposures were likely. Regarding this clone: Its antigen is currently unknown.

The V call is TRBV14, the J call TRBJ2-5; the D gene is possibly TRBD1 (5 bases). Sequenced material: PBMCs. The source is a woman between 25 and 40 years old in good health and CMV-seronegative. The CDR3 protein is CASSRTGRVQETQYF. CDR3 DNA: TGTGCCAGCAGCCGGACCGGCAGGGTCCAAGAGACCCAGTACTTC. Full variable domain (rest looked up from reference TRBV14 and TRBJ2-5): EAGVTQFPSHSVIEKGQTVTLRCDPISGHDNLYWYRRVMGKEIKFLLHFVKESKQDESGMPNNRFLAERTGGTYSTLKVQPAELEDSGVYFCASSRTGRVQETQYFGPGTRLLVL.